One T cell receptor beta chain is described in this entry. The data derive from a study of cytomegalovirus exposure and HLA in healthy donors. The CDR3 consists of 15 residues. J gave up 3 bases and V 1 base, and 4 bases lay outside the gene matches. Germline V gives CDR1 SGHRS, CDR2 YFSETQ. The study ran its PCR with 60 Vbeta and 13 Jbeta primers. Assay used: immunoSEQ multiplex PCR; TCRdb lists only in-frame clones, some missing. The sample yields about 140,000 clones, around three quarters seen once. This sequence was found in a woman aged 18-30 years in good health and CMV-seropositive. Sequencing was performed on PBMCs. The chain is built from TRBV5-1 and TRBJ2-1; 7 positions match TRBD2. This CDR3 is CASSLRSGDYNEQFF. In nucleotides, the CDR3 is TGCGCCAGCAGCTTGCGAAGCGGGGACTACAATGAGCAGTTCTTC. The entire variable domain, with the rest obtained from reference TRBV5-1 and TRBJ2-1, is as follows: KAGVTQTPRYLIKTRGQQVTLSCSPISGHRSVSWYQQTPGQGLQFLFEYFSETQRNKGNFPGRFSGRQFSNSRSEMNVSTLELGDSALYLCASSLRSGDYNEQFFGPGTRLTVL.